This entry concerns a single T cell receptor (beta chain). No cognate antigen has been identified for it. Per-base quality was not reported, and no clone a single base away is much larger than it. The data stem from a study of blood T cell repertoires in COVID-19 (dated by TCRdb to the early 2020s). Broadly, across the study: Collaborator samples came from the United States, Italy and Spain and covered acute and convalescent phases of COVID-19. The prospective study material was composed of cDNA or gDNA derived from T cells, B-cell-depleted T cells, or PBMCs. The repertoires were released in a freely available public database intended as a resource for research on the immune response to SARS-CoV-2. Subjects who had been exposed to COVID-19, were actively infected with it, or had recovered from it provided the deeply sampled blood TCRbeta repertoires that made up the dataset. Sample metadata almost always included a de-identified subject ID, COVID-19 status, age in years and sex. The samples were drawn from the first 160 participants of the ongoing ImmuneRACE study and from roughly 1,300 subjects provided by 6 global collaborators. Where available, HLA class I and class II types were taken from metadata supplied by the sample provider and were not determined by assay-based typing.

TCRbeta CDR3 regions were amplified from genomic DNA using the immunoSEQ Assay, a bias-controlled multiplex PCR. Per the authors' processing: The number of nucleated cells in each sample was estimated by amplification of reference gene primers within the assay. Sequence reads were collapsed and filtered to measure the absolute abundance of every unique TCRbeta CDR3 rearrangement. For each sample, productive Simpson clonality was calculated by taking the square root of Simpson's diversity index across productive rearrangements. The table was pulled from immuneACCESS by TCRdb, which kept in-frame rearrangements only. Such tables lose some clones; where checked, under half of the loss comes from unresolved V genes, and the rest has no known cause. V and J calls and clone size follow that table, whereas D and trimming were derived from the DNA. The sample yields about 340,000 clones; 83% were counted once. The ten largest clonotypes hold roughly 3% of the sample.

Whole blood was collected in K2EDTA tubes by collaborating institutions according to the institutions' own protocols. For TCRbeta analysis, collaborators shipped samples in one of three forms: frozen whole blood, isolated PBMCs, or DNA extracted from either of those sample types. CDR1 is given as SGHDN and CDR2 as FVKESK, both from the germline V gene. Between the V and J ends, shortened by 2 bases and 9 bases respectively, the junction contains 13 bases. Counted from cysteine to phenylalanine, this CDR3 has 13 amino acids. Of the read, only the CDR3 DNA is kept; its 39 bases are in frame from base 1. Points the paper makes about the study in general: Clinical and demographic metadata were provided uncurated, with the amount varying by source and participant.

The chain employs TRBV14 and TRBJ1-1; the D gene lacks a confident call. The source is a man aged 25-40 years with active or convalescent COVID-19. What was sequenced was peripheral blood. The CDR3 protein: CASSQSLRVQAFF. The base sequence is TGTGCCAGCAGCCAATCCCTCCGGGTCCAAGCTTTCTTT. The full variable domain, with segments outside the CDR3 supplied by the reference TRBV14 and TRBJ1-1 proteins, appears as EAGVTQFPSHSVIEKGQTVTLRCDPISGHDNLYWYRRVMGKEIKFLLHFVKESKQDESGMPNNRFLAERTGGTYSTLKVQPAELEDSGVYFCASSQSLRVQAFFGQGTRLTVV.